This T cell receptor beta chain was recovered during a study of T cell responses to AZD1222 COVID-19 vaccine. Produced via immunoSEQ multiplex PCR; TCRdb's table is partial and in-frame only. The sample has approximately 120,000 clones; 70% to 90% are singletons. The CDR3 loop spans 14 amino acids. V was cut by 3 bases and J by 0 bases, with 5 bases left in between. Looked up from germline, CDR1 is SEHNR and CDR2 is FQNEAQ (reference sequence). Study-level findings and limits: Donors were largely white British and mainly female; clonal diversity was possibly underestimated.

With regard to this clone: Its antigen is as yet unknown.

The origin of this receptor is an adult who received the AZD1222 COVID-19 vaccine. This material consisted of peripheral blood, taken 28 days after the second AZD1222 dose. This sequence joins TRBV7-9 and TRBJ2-2; unclear D gene. CDR3 sequence reads: CASSFTANTGELFF. As DNA, the CDR3 is TGTGCCAGCAGCTTTACAGCGAACACCGGGGAGCTGTTTTTT.